This T cell receptor beta chain was retrieved from a study of T-cell memory formation after mild COVID-19. Study-level background: Clusters of TCRs were largely donor specific. Points from the study as a whole: Those CD4+ clones that contracted were mainly in CM and EM (CD8+ ones in EMRA). Memory sampled before infection contained some responding clones, suggesting cross-reactive memory joined.

The CDR3 is 16 residues long. CDR1 is LGHNT and CDR2 is FRNRAP in the germline V gene. Turning to this clonotype: Its matching antigen is unknown.

The 5'RACE method, run with constant-segment primers, produced TCR alpha and TCR beta cDNA libraries (carrying sample barcodes and UMIs). TCRdb independently ran MiXCR on the 5' RACE reads; one entry per CDR3 protein. The sample shows fewer than 250,000 distinct CDR3 sequences, more than 9% of them seen only once. The chain uses TRBV12-5 and TRBJ1-3; D is undetermined. The source material was PBMCs or a T cell subset sorted from them (not recorded which). The receptor was derived from a man aged 18 to 35 who had mild COVID-19 (a few samples of this study predate the infection). Cell type and time point are not known. Written as DNA, the CDR3 is TGTGCACCACCCGCTAAAAAACATAGATCTGGAAACACCATATATTTT. Its translation: CAPPAKKHRSGNTIYF.